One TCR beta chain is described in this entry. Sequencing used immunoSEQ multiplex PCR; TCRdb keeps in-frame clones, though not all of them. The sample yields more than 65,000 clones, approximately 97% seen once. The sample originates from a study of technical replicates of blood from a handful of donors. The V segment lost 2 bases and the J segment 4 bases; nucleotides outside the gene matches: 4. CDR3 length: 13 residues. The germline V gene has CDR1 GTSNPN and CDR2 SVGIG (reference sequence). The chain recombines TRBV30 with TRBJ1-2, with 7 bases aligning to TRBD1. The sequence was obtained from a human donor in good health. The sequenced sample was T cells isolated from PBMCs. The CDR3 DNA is TGTGCCTGGAGTCGGGACAGCGTCTATGGCTACACCTTC. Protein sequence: CAWSRDSVYGYTF.